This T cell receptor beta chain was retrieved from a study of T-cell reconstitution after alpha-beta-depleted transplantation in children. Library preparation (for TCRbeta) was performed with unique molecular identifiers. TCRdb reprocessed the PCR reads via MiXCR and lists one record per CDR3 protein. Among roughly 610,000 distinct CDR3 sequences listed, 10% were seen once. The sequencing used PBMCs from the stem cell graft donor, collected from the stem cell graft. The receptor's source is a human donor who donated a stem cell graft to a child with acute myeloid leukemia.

In nucleotides, the CDR3 is TGCGCCAGCAGCAGCGACGCGGGGCAGCCCCAGCATTTT. As protein: CASSSDAGQPQHF. The chain has TRBV4-3 and TRBJ1-5, with D unresolved. V lost 5 bases and J lost 7, with 12 bases in between. The CDR3 sequence is 13 residues long. The germline gives CDR1 LGHNA, CDR2 YSLEER.